One T cell receptor beta chain is described in this entry. Time point in this sample: sample taken at primary tumor resection. From tumor, nontumor lung or frozen PBMC, whole RNA was taken unsorted for sequencing. The data belong to a study of spatial heterogeneity in lung cancer. CDR3 length equals 11 residues. Germline V CDR1 and CDR2: DFQATT, SNEGSKA (reference sequence). With 6 bases removed from V and 6 bases from J, the gap between germline ends came to 11 bases. TCRdb fed the 5' RACE reads into MiXCR, producing one record per CDR3 protein. The table shows about 21,000 distinct CDR3 sequences, with approximately 4.2% occurring only once.

The sequenced sample was PBMCs, obtained at surgery. The chain uses TRBV20-1 and TRBJ1-1; no reliable D call. The receptor comes from a male donor with early-stage non-small cell lung cancer. DNA of the CDR3: TGCAGTGCCCACCGAATCGCTGAAGCTTTCTTT. Its protein product is CSAHRIAEAFF.